This T cell receptor beta chain was profiled in a study of T-cell memory formation after mild COVID-19. V dropped 0 bases and J dropped 10 bases, with 16 bases sitting between them. Looked up from germline, CDR1 is MGHRA and CDR2 is YSYEKL. The CDR3 consists of 16 residues. TCRdb analysed the 5' RACE reads with MiXCR anew, one entry per CDR3 protein. This repertoire shows approximately 150,000 distinct CDR3 sequences, 15% to 20% found once; its top ten account for around 2.4%. Sequenced material: PBMCs or a T cell subset sorted from them (not recorded which). This clonotype originated in an adult woman who had mild COVID-19 (a few samples of this study predate the infection). Cell type and time point are not known. The chain employs TRBV4-1 and TRBJ1-6, with D tentatively TRBD1 (5 bases). Here the CDR3 DNA reads TGCGCCAGCAGCCAAGATCGTTCCCTGGGACGATCACCCCTCCACTTT. This gives the protein CASSQDRSLGRSPLHF.